These 24 T cell receptor beta chains originate from one sample sequenced in a study of blood T cell repertoires in COVID-19. Sequenced by immunoSEQ multiplex PCR; TCRdb stores in-frame clones only, minus some. Of around 24,000 clones in the sample, over 80% were seen once. Sequenced: peripheral blood. These receptors all stem from an elderly woman with acute or convalescent COVID-19.

The genes are TRBV5-1 and TRBJ2-7; TRBD2 is a possible D gene (5 bases). V lost 0 bases to trimming and J lost 7 bases, with 14 bases between them. There are 14 residues in the CDR3. Germline V gene lookup returns CDR1 SGHRS and CDR2 YFSETQ. CDR3 amino acids: CASSLGAAMGEQYF. DNA of the CDR3: TGCGCCAGCAGCTTGGGAGCGGCGATGGGGGAGCAGTACTTC.

This clone has just one count. The CDR3 nucleotides are TGTGCCAGCAGCTCCCAAGGGGGCAATCAGCCCCAGCATTTT. Residues: CASSSQGGNQPQHF. The chain uses TRBV5-6 and TRBJ1-5; a possible D gene is TRBD1 (5 bases). Per the germline V gene, CDR1 is SGHDT and CDR2 is YYEEEE. The CDR3 loop spans 14 amino acids. Trimming pared 3 bases from V and 2 bases from J, leaving 9 bases between.

This clone was found a few times. The chain links TRBV5-1 to TRBJ1-2; TRBD1 is a possible D gene (5 bases). Trimming took 3 bases from V and 6 from J, leaving 12 bases between them. The V gene's germline CDR1 is SGHRS and CDR2 YFSETQ. CDR3 length equals 13 residues. CDR3 sequence reads: CASSYGGENGYTF. The DNA of the CDR3 is TGCGCCAGCAGCTATGGAGGGGAAAATGGCTACACCTTC.

The chain has TRBV11-2 and TRBJ2-1; D is possibly TRBD1 (5 bases). The ends were cut back, 1 base at V and 0 bases at J, with 7 bases in the middle. The V gene's germline CDR1 is SGHAT and CDR2 FQNNGV. The CDR3 runs 15 residues. The CDR3 sequence: CASSLGGSSYNEQFF. For the CDR3, the DNA is TGTGCCAGCAGCTTAGGGGGCTCCTCCTACAATGAGCAGTTCTTC.

The chain recombines TRBV7-2 with TRBJ2-7, with TRBD2 matching over 14 bases. Germline V gene sequence: CDR1 SGHTA, CDR2 FQGNSA. The CDR3 totals 15 residues. The trim removed 1 base at V and 6 bases at J, leaving 2 bases unmatched. In DNA, the CDR3 is TGTGCCAGCAGCTTAGTGGGGACTAGCGGGGGCGAGCAGTACTTC. Its translation: CASSLVGTSGGEQYF.

The chain uses TRBV7-9 and TRBJ2-3, with D unclear. Trimming left V 1 base short and J 1 base short, with 9 bases between. The CDR3 has 15 residues. CDR1 and CDR2 (germline): SEHNR, FQNEAQ (reference sequence). The CDR3 nucleotides read TGTGCCAGCAGCTTAGTGTCCCCTGGCACAGATACGCAGTATTTT. This encodes CASSLVSPGTDTQYF.

The chain carries TRBV11-2 and TRBJ2-7, with TRBD2 matching 9 bases. Germline V gene lookup returns CDR1 SGHAT and CDR2 FQNNGV. The CDR3 loop spans 14 amino acids. The trim removed 5 bases at V and 0 bases at J, leaving 2 bases unmatched. The CDR3 region is CASSRLAASYEQYF. The CDR3 DNA reads TGTGCCAGCAGCCGACTAGCGGCCTCCTACGAGCAGTACTTC.

This clone was recorded once. The rearrangement uses TRBV5-1 and TRBJ2-3; TRBD2 matches at 7 bases. The germline gives CDR1 SGHRS, CDR2 YFSETQ. The junction had 2 bases not matched to a gene; V was cut back by 0 bases and J by 4 bases. CDR3 length: 14 residues. The CDR3: CASSLASGADTQYF. CDR3 in DNA: TGCGCCAGCAGCTTGGCCAGCGGGGCAGATACGCAGTATTTT.

There are a few counts of this clone. The rearrangement uses TRBV6-2 or TRBV6-3 and TRBJ2-3; possibly TRBD1 for D (5 bases). Germline V gene data show CDR1 as MNHEY and CDR2 as SVGEGT. The CDR3 is 16 residues long. The ends were cut back, 6 bases at V and 0 bases at J, with 16 bases in the middle. CDR3 amino acids: CASSSGRTKSTDTQYF. CDR3 coding DNA: TGTGCCAGCAGCTCAGGTCGGACAAAAAGCACAGATACGCAGTATTTT.

V and J are TRBV2 and TRBJ1-2; 10 bases fit TRBD1. J lost 8 bases, V lost 6 bases, and 9 bases had no gene match. CDR1 and CDR2 from the germline V gene are SNHLY and FYNNEI. The CDR3 contains 14 residues. The CDR3 DNA reads as TGTGCCAGCAGCGACAGGGGGCGAGTAGAAGGCTACACCTTC. Translation: CASSDRGRVEGYTF.

The chain joins TRBV5-3 to TRBJ2-1; D is possibly TRBD2 (6 bases). TRBV5-3 is recorded as an ORF, its role being uncertain. Trimming shortened V by 0 bases and J by 4 bases, and 11 bases separated the two germline ends. The CDR3 extends over 15 amino acids. CDR3 sequence (DNA): TGTGCCAGAAGCTTGGCTAGGACTATATACAATGAGCAGTTCTTC. Translation: CARSLARTIYNEQFF.

The chain is built from TRBV20-1 and TRBJ1-1; weak D call: TRBD1 (5 bases). V was trimmed by 6 bases and J by 5 bases, leaving 10 bases between them. The germline V gene encodes CDR1 DFQATT and CDR2 SNEGSKA (reference sequence). The CDR3 contains 11 residues. CDR3 coding DNA: TGCAGTGCCCCTCGGGGGACTGAAGCTTTCTTT. Its protein product is CSAPRGTEAFF.

The V and J genes are TRBV7-3 and TRBJ2-3; TRBD1 aligns across 9 bases. The V and J ends lost 3 bases and 4 bases, in that order; junction bases with no gene match: 2. Germline V gene data show CDR1 as SGHTA and CDR2 as FQGTGA. The CDR3 sequence is 14 residues long. CDR3 nucleotides: TGTGCCAGCAGCTTGAGACAGGGGGCAGATACGCAGTATTTT. Translated, it gives CASSLRQGADTQYF.

CDR3 sequence: CASSIGHSYEQYF. CDR3 DNA sequence: TGTGCCAGCAGCATAGGTCATTCCTACGAGCAGTACTTC. The J gene is TRBJ2-7, the V gene TRBV7-2; D remains ambiguous. CDR3 length: 13 amino acids. The germline CDR1 and CDR2 sequences are SGHTA and FQGNSA. V lost 5 bases, J lost 1 base, and 9 bases lay in between. The variable domain in full, completed from reference TRBV7-2 and TRBJ2-7, reads GAGVSQSPSNKVTEKGKDVELRCDPISGHTALYWYRQSLGQGLEFLIYFQGNSAPDKSGLPSDRFSAERTGGSVSTLTIQRTQQEDSAVYLCASSIGHSYEQYFGPGTRLTVT.

This clone occurred a few times. The J gene is TRBJ1-5, the V gene TRBV11-2; 9 nucleotides line up with TRBD1. Trimming cost V 5 bases and J 9 bases; bases outside gene matches: 8. This CDR3 is 14 amino acids long. The germline V gene encodes CDR1 SGHAT and CDR2 FQNNGV. This CDR3 is CASSRTGVVGPQHF. Written as DNA, the CDR3 is TGTGCCAGCAGCCGGACAGGGGTAGTAGGGCCCCAGCATTTT. Using reference TRBV11-2 and TRBJ1-5 for the parts outside the CDR3, the full variable domain is EAGVAQSPRYKIIEKRQSVAFWCNPISGHATLYWYQQILGQGPKLLIQFQNNGVVDDSQLPKDRFSAERLKGVDSTLKIQPAKLEDSAVYLCASSRTGVVGPQHFGDGTRLSIL.

V gene TRBV10-3 combines with J gene TRBJ2-3; perhaps TRBD2 as D (5 bases). The CDR3 sequence is 14 residues long. Germline-derived CDR1 and CDR2 are ENHRY and SYGVKD. V gave up 6 bases and J gave up 0 bases, with 10 bases separating them. The CDR3 region is CAIRADLSTDTQYF. DNA for the CDR3: TGTGCCATCAGAGCGGACCTTAGCACAGATACGCAGTATTTT.

The chain couples TRBV6-6 to TRBJ2-3; D gene ambiguous. The CDR3 extends over 15 amino acids. The V end lost 4 bases, the J end lost 1 base, and 12 bases lay between the germline ends. Germline V gene lookup returns CDR1 MNHNY and CDR2 SVGAGI (reference sequence). Written as DNA, the CDR3 is TGTGCCAGCAGTTCCACAAGAGGAGGCACAGATACGCAGTATTTT. Translating gives CASSSTRGGTDTQYF.

This clone was seen just once. CDR3 DNA: TGTGCCACCAGTGACTCGGACAGTTGGGATGGCTATGGCTACACCTTC. Protein product: CATSDSDSWDGYGYTF. The genes are TRBV24-1 and TRBJ1-2; tentatively, D is TRBD1 (6 bases). CDR3 length: 16 residues. V was clipped by 4 bases and J by 4 bases, with 18 bases between them. Germline V gives CDR1 KGHDR, CDR2 SFDVKD.

This CDR3 reads CASSLNRVLEEQFF. CDR3 sequence (DNA): TGTGCCAGCAGCCTGAACCGGGTCCTCGAAGAGCAGTTCTTC. The rearrangement uses TRBV5-6 and TRBJ2-1; D not resolved. The CDR3 spans 14 residues. V was clipped by 4 bases and J by 10 bases, with 18 bases between them. Looked up from germline, CDR1 is SGHDT and CDR2 is YYEEEE.

This clone was seen a few times. The gene calls are TRBV19 and TRBJ2-7; D unclear. CDR3 length: 13 residues. Germline V gene lookup returns CDR1 LNHDA and CDR2 SQIVND (reference sequence). Trimming removed 4 bases at V and 2 bases at J, with 9 bases between. The CDR3 here is CASSTRHPYEQYF. DNA of the CDR3: TGTGCCAGTAGTACCCGACACCCCTACGAGCAGTACTTC.

CDR3 loop: CASSNRDYGYTF. The CDR3 DNA is TGTGCCAGTAGCAACCGGGACTATGGCTACACCTTC. This chain joins TRBV19 and TRBJ1-2, with unresolved D. Germline values: CDR1 LNHDA, CDR2 SQIVND (reference sequence). The CDR3 length is 12 residues. V lost 6 bases and J 3 bases, leaving 8 bases between the germline ends.

The J gene is TRBJ2-2, the V gene TRBV24-1; TRBD1 aligns across 8 bases. This CDR3 spans 13 amino acids. The V gene end was trimmed by 9 bases and the J gene end by 7 bases; junction bases not matched to a gene: 6. Germline assignment: CDR1 KGHDR and CDR2 SFDVKD. Here the CDR3 reads CATGQGAIGELFF. CDR3 in DNA: TGTGCCACCGGTCAGGGGGCAATCGGGGAGCTGTTTTTT.

The chain recombines TRBV21-1 with TRBJ1-2; the table's D call TRBD1 went unverified against the DNA. TRBV21-1 represents a pseudogene. This CDR3 spans 15 amino acids. CDR3 in amino acids: CASSKVVSSNYGYTF. CDR3 sequence (DNA): TGTGCCAGCAGCAAAGTGGTCAGTTCTAACTATGGCTACACCTTC.

The chain uses TRBV7-6 and TRBJ2-7; 13 nucleotides agree with TRBD2. Germline assignment: CDR1 SGHVS and CDR2 FNYEAQ. This CDR3 has 17 amino acids. Unmatched junction bases numbered 10, after V lost 5 bases and J lost 3 bases. The CDR3 sequence: CASSPHPTSGRGYEQYF. DNA for the CDR3: TGTGCCAGCAGCCCCCACCCTACTAGCGGGAGGGGCTACGAGCAGTACTTC. The complete variable domain, with remaining parts taken from reference TRBV7-6 and TRBJ2-7, reads GAGVSQSPRYKVTKRGQDVALRCDPISGHVSLYWYRQALGQGPEFLTYFNYEAQQDKSGLPNDRFSAERPEGSISTLTIQRTEQRDSAMYRCASSPHPTSGRGYEQYFGPGTRLTVT.